This TCR beta chain was obtained from a study of immune characterization of retroperitoneal liposarcoma. This clonotype was seen more than once but under ten times. TCRdb redid the calling of the PCR reads with MiXCR, one entry per CDR3 protein. The sample holds around 10,000 distinct CDR3 sequences, about a quarter seen once. V gave up 9 bases and J gave up 3 bases; unmatched junction bases: 8. Germline lookup yields CDR1 MNHGY and CDR2 SAAAGT. There are 13 residues in the CDR3. The genes are TRBV6-8 and TRBJ2-7, with TRBD1 matching 7 bases. This receptor was identified in a female donor with retroperitoneal liposarcoma. Sequencing was done on a sample of tumor tissue. Here the CDR3 reads CASGQVFLYEQYF. CDR3 DNA: TGTGCCAGTGGACAGGTTTTCCTCTACGAGCAGTACTTC.